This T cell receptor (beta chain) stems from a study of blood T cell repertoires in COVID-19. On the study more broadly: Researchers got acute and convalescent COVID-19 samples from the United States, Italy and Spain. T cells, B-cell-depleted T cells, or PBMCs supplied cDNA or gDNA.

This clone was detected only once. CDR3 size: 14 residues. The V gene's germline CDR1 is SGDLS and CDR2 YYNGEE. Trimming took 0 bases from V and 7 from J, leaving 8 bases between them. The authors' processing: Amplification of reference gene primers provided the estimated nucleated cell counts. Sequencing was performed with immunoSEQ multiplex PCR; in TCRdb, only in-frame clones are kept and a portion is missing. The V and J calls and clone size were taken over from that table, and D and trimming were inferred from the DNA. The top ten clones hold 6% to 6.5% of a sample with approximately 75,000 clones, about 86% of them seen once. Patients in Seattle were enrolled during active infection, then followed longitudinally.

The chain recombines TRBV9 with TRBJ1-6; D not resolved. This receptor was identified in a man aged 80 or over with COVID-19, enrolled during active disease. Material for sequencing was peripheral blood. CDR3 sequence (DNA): TGTGCCAGCAGCGTAGCCCCAGTGAATTCACCCCTCCACTTT. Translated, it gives CASSVAPVNSPLHF.